One and the same sample provided the 27 T cell receptor beta chains below, sequenced in a study of graft-versus-host responses after intestinal transplantation. Some clones are missing from TCRdb's copy, which holds only in-frame ones; the method was immunoSEQ multiplex PCR. Counted here are 77,000 or so clones, around 92% occurring once; the ten biggest clones make up about 0.63%. The material was PBMCs, obtained 98 days after intestinal transplantation. These receptors all stem from a human patient who received an intestinal transplant, so some T cells may come from the graft donor.

This clone was seen just once. The chain uses TRBV7-3 and TRBJ2-1, with TRBD2 matching 7 bases. Trimming took 0 bases from V and 8 from J; bases not matched to a gene: 7. There are 15 residues in the CDR3. The V gene's germline CDR1 is SGHTA and CDR2 FQGTGA. Here the CDR3 reads CASSLTGSGLDEQFF. CDR3 nucleotide sequence: TGTGCCAGCAGCTTAACGGGTAGCGGGCTGGATGAGCAGTTCTTC.

The chain couples TRBV27 to TRBJ2-3; 8 bases align to TRBD2. The CDR3 spans 16 residues. Germline-derived CDR1 and CDR2 are MNHEY and SMNVEV (reference sequence). The J segment lost 5 bases and the V segment lost 2 bases, leaving 9 bases of the junction unmatched. The DNA of the CDR3 is TGTGCCAGCAGTTTAGGGTCTAGCGGGTTTGGAGATACGCAGTATTTT. Translation gives CASSLGSSGFGDTQYF.

The V and J genes are TRBV10-1 and TRBJ2-5; a weak D match, TRBD1 (6 bases). The CDR3 is made up of 13 amino acids. The germline CDR1 and CDR2 sequences are WNHNN and SYGVQD (reference sequence). Trimming left V 1 base short and J 7 bases short, with 10 bases between. The chain's CDR3 is CASSEYRDGTQYF. CDR3 in DNA: TGCGCCAGCAGTGAGTACAGGGACGGGACCCAGTACTTC.

This chain connects TRBV6-5 to TRBJ1-4; 8 nucleotides match TRBD1. CDR1 is MNHEY, CDR2 SVGAGI, per germline. With 3 bases clipped from V and 5 bases from J, the junction kept 5 bases outside the gene matches. The CDR3 has 15 residues. As DNA, the CDR3 is TGTGCCAGCAGTTATCGGACAGGGAGAAATGAAAAACTGTTTTTT. Encoded protein: CASSYRTGRNEKLFF.

This clone appeared a few times. The chain recombines TRBV6-4 with TRBJ1-6; D is unclear. CDR3 length equals 13 residues. Looked up from germline, CDR1 is MRHNA and CDR2 is SNTAGT. Trimming stripped 2 bases from V and 5 bases from J, with 4 bases between. CDR3 protein: CASSDRDNSPLHF. The CDR3 nucleotides are TGTGCCAGCAGTGACAGGGATAATTCACCCCTCCACTTT.

The chain uses TRBV6-5 and TRBJ1-5, with D unresolved. Germline CDR1 and CDR2: MNHEY and SVGAGI. Trimming shortened V by 6 bases and J by 0 bases, and 12 bases separated the two germline ends. The CDR3 is 15 amino acids. The CDR3 loop reads CASSLGPYSNQPQHF. CDR3 DNA: TGTGCCAGCAGCCTGGGTCCCTATAGCAATCAGCCCCAGCATTTT.

The gene calls are TRBV4-1 and TRBJ2-7, with 8 bases matching TRBD2. This CDR3 contains 17 residues. CDR1 and CDR2 (germline): MGHRA, YSYEKL. Trimming removed 2 bases from V and 3 bases from J; junction bases left unmatched: 12. The CDR3 nucleotides are TGCGCCAGCAGCCAACCTCAACGGGGGGGGAACCTCTACGAGCAGTACTTC. It codes for CASSQPQRGGNLYEQYF.

The chain links TRBV7-9 to TRBJ1-2; 7 positions agree with TRBD1. The CDR3 contains 13 residues. CDR1 is SEHNR, CDR2 FQNEAQ, per germline (reference sequence). V trimming: 5 bases; J trimming: 7 bases; junction bases outside the gene matches: 7. DNA of the CDR3: TGTGCCAGCAGCCCCACCGGGACAGTTGGCTACACCTTC. This codes for CASSPTGTVGYTF.

This clone was seen a single time. The CDR3 reads CSASMADTQYF. The CDR3 coding sequence is TGCAGTGCTAGTATGGCAGATACGCAGTATTTT. The chain carries TRBV20-1 and TRBJ2-3; no clear D gene. The CDR3 contains 11 residues. V shed 3 bases and J shed 4 bases, with 5 bases lying between them. Germline V gene lookup returns CDR1 DFQATT and CDR2 SNEGSKA (reference sequence).

This chain connects TRBV11-2 to TRBJ2-7, with D perhaps TRBD1 or TRBD2 (5 bases each). Trimming pared 5 bases from V and 5 bases from J, leaving 19 bases between. CDR3 length: 15 residues. Germline V gives CDR1 SGHAT, CDR2 FQNNGV. This CDR3 reads CASSHRRIFNDEQYF. The CDR3 DNA is TGTGCCAGCAGCCACAGGAGGATTTTCAACGACGAGCAGTACTTC.

The chain carries TRBV30 and TRBJ1-1; 10 bases line up with TRBD1. CDR1 is GTSNPN and CDR2 is SVGIG in the germline V gene (reference sequence). The CDR3 has 14 amino acids. With 5 bases clipped from V and 3 bases from J, the junction kept 6 bases outside the gene matches. The CDR3 region is CAWRTGQGDTEAFF. DNA of the CDR3: TGTGCCTGGCGGACCGGACAGGGGGACACTGAAGCTTTCTTT. Combining the CDR3 with reference TRBV30 and TRBJ1-1 gives the whole variable domain SQTIHQWPATLVQPVGSPLSLECTVEGTSNPNLYWYRQAAGRGLQLLFYSVGIGQISSEVPQNLSASRPQDRQFILSSKKLLLSDSGFYLCAWRTGQGDTEAFFGQGTRLTVV.

V gene TRBV7-8 combines with J gene TRBJ2-7; D possibly corresponds to TRBD2 (7 bases). The CDR3 spans 18 residues. V shed 2 bases and J shed 2 bases, with 22 bases lying between them. Germline lookup yields CDR1 SGHVS and CDR2 FQNEAQ. CDR3 coding DNA: TGTGCCAGCAGCTTAAGTTTGGGGGGGTGGACAGCCCCCTACGAGCAGTACTTC. Translating it yields CASSLSLGGWTAPYEQYF.

The chain combines TRBV5-1 with TRBJ1-2; no clear D gene. Trimming stripped 4 bases from V and 5 bases from J, with 9 bases between. There are 12 residues in the CDR3. Germline V gene lookup returns CDR1 SGHRS and CDR2 YFSETQ. The CDR3 loop is CASSGGPYGYTF. CDR3 sequence (DNA): TGCGCCAGCAGCGGCGGTCCTTATGGCTACACCTTC.

The chain recombines TRBV6-1 with TRBJ1-5, with D hard to call. The CDR3 contains 15 residues. V lost 6 bases, J lost 2 bases, and 14 bases lay in between. Per germline, CDR1 MNHNS and CDR2 SASEGT. CDR3 DNA: TGTGCCAGCAGCCAAGAAGACTACGGCAATCAGCCCCAGCATTTT. Translating gives CASSQEDYGNQPQHF.

The chain uses TRBV5-4 and TRBJ2-5, with 8 bases matching TRBD1. CDR3 length: 14 residues. J gave up 4 bases and V 4 bases, and 6 bases lay outside the gene matches. Germline CDR1 and CDR2: SGHNT and YYREEE (reference sequence). CDR3 sequence (DNA): TGTGCCAGCAGCGCCGGGACAGGCGTAGAGACCCAGTACTTC. It specifies CASSAGTGVETQYF.

This chain connects TRBV5-4 to TRBJ1-1; D is unclear. The CDR3 covers 13 residues. Germline lookup yields CDR1 SGHNT and CDR2 YYREEE (reference sequence). Trimming left V 0 bases short and J 3 bases short, with 6 bases between. CDR3 nucleotide sequence: TGTGCCAGCAGCTTGGCCATGGACACTGAAGCTTTCTTT. Its translation: CASSLAMDTEAFF.

This chain joins TRBV5-1 and TRBJ2-3; the match to TRBD2 covers 13 bases. This CDR3 has 17 residues. Germline values: CDR1 SGHRS, CDR2 YFSETQ. The J segment lost 6 bases and the V segment lost 3 bases, leaving 10 bases of the junction unmatched. CDR3 bases: TGCGCCAGCAGCTGGGGACTAGCGGGGATGATGGCGGATACGCAGTATTTT. Translating it yields CASSWGLAGMMADTQYF.

The chain couples TRBV19 to TRBJ2-7; D is undetermined. The V gene lost 5 bases and the J gene lost 1 base, with 6 bases spanning the gap. Per germline, CDR1 LNHDA and CDR2 SQIVND (reference sequence). This CDR3 region has 12 residues. CDR3 coding DNA: TGTGCCAGTAGTGGAAGGTCCTACGAGCAGTACTTC. This encodes CASSGRSYEQYF.

The chain combines TRBV5-4 with TRBJ2-1; D might be TRBD1 or TRBD2, each matching 6 bases. Trimming took 0 bases from V and 1 from J, leaving 14 bases between them. CDR3 length: 17 residues. The germline CDR1 and CDR2 sequences are SGHNT and YYREEE (reference sequence). Written as DNA, the CDR3 is TGTGCCAGCAGCTTGGAGCCGGGGGCGGGTTCCTACAATGAGCAGTTCTTC. Its protein product is CASSLEPGAGSYNEQFF.

The chain couples TRBV5-5 to TRBJ2-2; TRBD1 matches at 7 bases. Per germline, CDR1 SGHKS and CDR2 YYEKEE (reference sequence). CDR3 length equals 19 residues. Trimming removed 0 bases from V and 6 bases from J; junction bases left unmatched: 17. CDR3 region: CASSLAMGVDRVIAGELFF. The DNA of the CDR3 is TGTGCCAGCAGCTTGGCCATGGGGGTCGACAGGGTGATCGCCGGGGAGCTGTTTTTT.

The rearrangement links TRBV7-9 to TRBJ1-1, with D perhaps TRBD1 (6 bases). Trimming removed 4 bases at V and 4 bases at J, with 13 bases between. CDR3 length: 14 amino acids. Germline V gives CDR1 SEHNR, CDR2 FQNEAQ (reference sequence). CDR3: CASSSRGEGTEAFF. Written as DNA, the CDR3 is TGTGCCAGCAGCTCGAGGGGGGAGGGCACTGAAGCTTTCTTT. Filled out from reference TRBV7-9 and TRBJ1-1, the complete variable domain reads DTGVSQNPRHKITKRGQNVTFRCDPISEHNRLYWYRQTLGQGPEFLTYFQNEAQLEKSRLLSDRFSAERPKGSFSTLEIQRTEQGDSAMYLCASSSRGEGTEAFFGQGTRLTVV.

The chain links TRBV27 to TRBJ2-4; D possibly corresponds to TRBD1 (6 bases). Looked up from germline, CDR1 is MNHEY and CDR2 is SMNVEV (reference sequence). CDR3 length: 15 amino acids. V lost 1 base and J lost 8, with 15 bases in between. The CDR3 here is CASSLYSRGNDIQYF. The CDR3 DNA reads TGTGCCAGCAGTTTATACTCCAGGGGTAACGACATTCAGTACTTC.

The chain combines TRBV25-1 with TRBJ2-1; D not certain. There are 13 residues in the CDR3. V shed 4 bases and J shed 8 bases, with 12 bases lying between them. Germline CDR1 and CDR2: MGHDK and SYGVNS. The CDR3 here is CASSVPHLDEQFF. The CDR3 DNA reads TGTGCCAGCAGTGTTCCACACCTAGATGAGCAGTTCTTC.

The chain combines TRBV25-1 with TRBJ2-1; tentative D call: TRBD2 (5 bases). Germline V gene lookup returns CDR1 MGHDK and CDR2 SYGVNS. The V end lost 7 bases, the J end lost 2 bases, and 15 bases lay between the germline ends. The CDR3 contains 15 residues. CDR3 bases: TGTGCCAGCAAAGGCAAGCGGTTCACCTACAATGAGCAGTTCTTC. Its translation: CASKGKRFTYNEQFF.

The gene calls are TRBV19 and TRBJ2-3, with D maybe TRBD2 (6 bases). Trimming pared 9 bases from V and 5 bases from J, leaving 21 bases between. Per germline, CDR1 LNHDA and CDR2 SQIVND (reference sequence). CDR3 size: 15 residues. The CDR3 here is CASNIPGGSEDTQYF. The CDR3 DNA sequence: TGTGCCAGCAACATCCCCGGGGGATCCGAAGATACGCAGTATTTT.

V gene TRBV10-2 combines with J gene TRBJ2-1; 8 nucleotides line up with TRBD2. The germline V gene has CDR1 WSHSY and CDR2 SAAADI. The length of the CDR3 is 16 residues. The V gene end was trimmed by 1 base and the J gene end by 0 bases; junction bases not matched to a gene: 2. As DNA, the CDR3 is TGCGCCAGCAGTGAGTTTAGCGGGAACTCCTACAATGAGCAGTTCTTC. The encoded protein is CASSEFSGNSYNEQFF.

The chain combines TRBV2 with TRBJ2-5; TRBD2 might be the D (5 bases). Trimming removed 4 bases from V and 0 bases from J, with 12 bases in between. Germline V gives CDR1 SNHLY, CDR2 FYNNEI. The CDR3 is made up of 15 amino acids. CDR3 amino acids: CASSVVGADQETQYF. CDR3 bases: TGTGCCAGCAGTGTTGTCGGAGCGGACCAAGAGACCCAGTACTTC.